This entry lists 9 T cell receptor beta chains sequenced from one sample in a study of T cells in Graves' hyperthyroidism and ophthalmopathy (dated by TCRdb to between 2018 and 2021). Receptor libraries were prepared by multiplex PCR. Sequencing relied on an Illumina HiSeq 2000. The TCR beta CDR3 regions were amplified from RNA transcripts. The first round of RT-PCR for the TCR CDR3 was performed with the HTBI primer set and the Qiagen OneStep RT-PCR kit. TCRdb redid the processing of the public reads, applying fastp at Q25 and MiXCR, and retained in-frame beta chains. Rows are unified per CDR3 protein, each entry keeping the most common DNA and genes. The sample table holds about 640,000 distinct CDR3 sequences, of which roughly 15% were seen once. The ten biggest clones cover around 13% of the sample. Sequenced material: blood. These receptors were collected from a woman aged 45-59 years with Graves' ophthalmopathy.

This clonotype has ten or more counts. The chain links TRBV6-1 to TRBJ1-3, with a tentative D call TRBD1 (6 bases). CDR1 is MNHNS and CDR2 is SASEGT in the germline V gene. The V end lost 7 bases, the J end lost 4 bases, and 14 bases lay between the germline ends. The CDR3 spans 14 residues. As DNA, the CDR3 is TGTGCCAGCACTGACAGGTTAACGGGAAACACCATATATTTT. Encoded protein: CASTDRLTGNTIYF.

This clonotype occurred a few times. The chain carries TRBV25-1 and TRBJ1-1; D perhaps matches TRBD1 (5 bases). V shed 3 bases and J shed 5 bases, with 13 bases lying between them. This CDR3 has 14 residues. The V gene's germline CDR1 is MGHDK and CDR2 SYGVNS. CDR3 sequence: CASSDQGVSTEAFF. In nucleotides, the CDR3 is TGTGCCAGCAGTGACCAGGGAGTGTCGACTGAAGCTTTCTTT.

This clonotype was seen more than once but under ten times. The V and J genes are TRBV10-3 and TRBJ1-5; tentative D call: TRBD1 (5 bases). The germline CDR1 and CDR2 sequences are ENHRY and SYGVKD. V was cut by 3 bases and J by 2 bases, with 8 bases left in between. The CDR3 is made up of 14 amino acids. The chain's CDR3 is CAISDWGGNQPQHF. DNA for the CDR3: TGTGCCATCAGTGACTGGGGGGGCAATCAGCCCCAGCATTTT.

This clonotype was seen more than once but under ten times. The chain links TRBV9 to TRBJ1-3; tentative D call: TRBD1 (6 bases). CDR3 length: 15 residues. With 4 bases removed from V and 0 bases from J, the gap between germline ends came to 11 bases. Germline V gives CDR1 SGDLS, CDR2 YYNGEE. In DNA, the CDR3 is TGTGCCAGCAGCAAAGGGGACAACTCTGGAAACACCATATATTTT. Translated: CASSKGDNSGNTIYF.

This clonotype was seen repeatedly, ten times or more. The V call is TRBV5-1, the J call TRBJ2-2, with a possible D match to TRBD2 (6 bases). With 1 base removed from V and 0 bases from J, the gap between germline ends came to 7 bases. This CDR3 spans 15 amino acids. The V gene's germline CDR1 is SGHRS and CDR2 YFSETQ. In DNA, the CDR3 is TGCGCCAGCAGCTTGCGGGGGACGAACACCGGGGAGCTGTTTTTT. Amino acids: CASSLRGTNTGELFF.

Written as DNA, the CDR3 is TGTGCCACCAGTGAAGACTCGGGCGCCTCCTACAATGAGCAGTTCTTC. Translating gives CATSEDSGASYNEQFF. The gene calls are TRBV24-1 and TRBJ2-1, with D unclear. This CDR3 is built from 16 residues. Trimming removed 4 bases from V and 0 bases from J, with 12 bases in between. Germline CDR1 and CDR2: KGHDR and SFDVKD.

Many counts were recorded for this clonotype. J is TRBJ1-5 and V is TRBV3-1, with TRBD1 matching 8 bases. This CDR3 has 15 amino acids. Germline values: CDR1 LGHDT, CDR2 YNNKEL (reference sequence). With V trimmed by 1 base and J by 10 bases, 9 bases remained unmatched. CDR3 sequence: CASSQAGQGGIPQHF. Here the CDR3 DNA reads TGTGCCAGCAGCCAAGCCGGACAGGGAGGAATACCCCAGCATTTT.

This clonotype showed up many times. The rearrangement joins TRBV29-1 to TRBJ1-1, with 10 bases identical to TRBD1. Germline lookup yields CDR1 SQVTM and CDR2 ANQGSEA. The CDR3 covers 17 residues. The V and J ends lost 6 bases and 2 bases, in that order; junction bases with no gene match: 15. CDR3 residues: CSVLGWWGTGANTEAFF. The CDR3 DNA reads TGCAGCGTCCTGGGTTGGTGGGGGACAGGGGCAAACACTGAAGCTTTCTTT.

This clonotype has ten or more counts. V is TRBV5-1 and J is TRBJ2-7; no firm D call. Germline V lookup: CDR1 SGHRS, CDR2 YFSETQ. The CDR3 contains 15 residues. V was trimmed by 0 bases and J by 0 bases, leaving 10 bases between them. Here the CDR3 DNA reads TGCGCCAGCAGCTTGGCCGCTGCCCTCTCCTACGAGCAGTACTTC. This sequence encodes CASSLAAALSYEQYF.